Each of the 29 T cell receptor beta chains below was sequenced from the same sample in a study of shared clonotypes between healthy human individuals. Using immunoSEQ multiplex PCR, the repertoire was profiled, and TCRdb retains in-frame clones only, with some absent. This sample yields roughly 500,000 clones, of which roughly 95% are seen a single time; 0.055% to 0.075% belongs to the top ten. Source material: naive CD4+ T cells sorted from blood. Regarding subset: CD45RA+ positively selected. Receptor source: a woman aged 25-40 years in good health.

CDR3 nucleotide sequence: TGTGCCAGCAGCACATACGGGACAGAGAATGGCTACACCTTC. Translating gives CASSTYGTENGYTF. This chain joins TRBV7-8 and TRBJ1-2; 7 bases line up with TRBD1. After removal of 5 bases from V and 6 bases from J, the junction contained 9 bases not matched to a gene. This CDR3 is 14 amino acids long. The V gene's germline CDR1 is SGHVS and CDR2 FQNEAQ.

The CDR3 nucleotides read TGTGCCAGCAGTGAATGGGCAGGGCTTTCGAGTTCGGGGGAGCTGTTTTTT. This codes for CASSEWAGLSSSGELFF. V is TRBV2 and J is TRBJ2-2; perhaps TRBD1 as D (5 bases). Germline loops: CDR1 SNHLY, CDR2 FYNNEI. V was shortened by 2 bases and J by 8 bases, with 21 bases between the two germline ends. CDR3 size: 17 residues.

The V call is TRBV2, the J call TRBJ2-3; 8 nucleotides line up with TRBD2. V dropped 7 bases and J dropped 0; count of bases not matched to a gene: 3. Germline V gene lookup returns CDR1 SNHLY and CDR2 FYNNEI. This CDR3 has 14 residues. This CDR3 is CASTSGFSTDTQYF. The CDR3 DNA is TGTGCCAGCACTAGCGGGTTTAGCACAGATACGCAGTATTTT.

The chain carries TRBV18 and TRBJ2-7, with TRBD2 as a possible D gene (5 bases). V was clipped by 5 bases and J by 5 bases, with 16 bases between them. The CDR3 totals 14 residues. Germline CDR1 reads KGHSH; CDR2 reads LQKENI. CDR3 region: CASSAGIPDHEQYF. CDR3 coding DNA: TGTGCCAGCTCAGCCGGGATTCCAGACCACGAGCAGTACTTC. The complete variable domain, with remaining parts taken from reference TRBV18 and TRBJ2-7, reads NAGVMQNPRHLVRRRGQEARLRCSPMKGHSHVYWYRQLPEEGLKFMVYLQKENIIDESGMPKERFSAEFPKEGPSILRIQQVVRGDSAAYFCASSAGIPDHEQYFGPGTRLTVT.

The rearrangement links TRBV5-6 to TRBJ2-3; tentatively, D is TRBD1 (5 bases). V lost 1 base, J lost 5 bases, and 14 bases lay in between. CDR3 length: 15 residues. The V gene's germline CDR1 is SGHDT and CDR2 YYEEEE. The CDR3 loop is CASSLRGSPRDTQYF. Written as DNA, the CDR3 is TGTGCCAGCAGCTTGAGGGGTAGCCCGAGAGATACGCAGTATTTT.

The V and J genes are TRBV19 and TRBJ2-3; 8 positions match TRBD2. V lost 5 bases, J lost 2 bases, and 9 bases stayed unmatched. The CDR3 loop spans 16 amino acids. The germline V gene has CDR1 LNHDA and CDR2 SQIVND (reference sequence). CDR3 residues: CASSPRTSPITDTQYF. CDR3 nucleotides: TGTGCCAGTAGTCCCAGGACTAGCCCCATCACAGATACGCAGTATTTT.

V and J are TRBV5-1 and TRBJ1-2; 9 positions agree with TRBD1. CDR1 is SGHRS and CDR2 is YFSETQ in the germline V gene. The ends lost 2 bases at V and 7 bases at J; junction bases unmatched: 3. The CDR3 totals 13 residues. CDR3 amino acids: CASSFGQGLGYTF. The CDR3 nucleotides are TGCGCCAGCAGCTTCGGACAGGGGCTTGGCTACACCTTC. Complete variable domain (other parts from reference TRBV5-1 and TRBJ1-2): KAGVTQTPRYLIKTRGQQVTLSCSPISGHRSVSWYQQTPGQGLQFLFEYFSETQRNKGNFPGRFSGRQFSNSRSEMNVSTLELGDSALYLCASSFGQGLGYTFGSGTRLTVV.

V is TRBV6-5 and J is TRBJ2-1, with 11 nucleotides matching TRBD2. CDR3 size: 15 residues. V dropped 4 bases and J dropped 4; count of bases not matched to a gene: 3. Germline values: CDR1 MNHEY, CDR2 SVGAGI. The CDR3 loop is CASSFRTSGYNEQFF. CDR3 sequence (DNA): TGTGCCAGCAGTTTCCGGACTAGCGGGTACAATGAGCAGTTCTTC.

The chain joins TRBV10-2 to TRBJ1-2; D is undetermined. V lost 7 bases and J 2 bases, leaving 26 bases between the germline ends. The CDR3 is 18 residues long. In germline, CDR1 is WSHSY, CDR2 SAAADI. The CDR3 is CASNAAADGKANNYGYTF. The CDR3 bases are TGCGCCAGCAACGCCGCGGCGGACGGAAAGGCGAACAACTATGGCTACACCTTC.

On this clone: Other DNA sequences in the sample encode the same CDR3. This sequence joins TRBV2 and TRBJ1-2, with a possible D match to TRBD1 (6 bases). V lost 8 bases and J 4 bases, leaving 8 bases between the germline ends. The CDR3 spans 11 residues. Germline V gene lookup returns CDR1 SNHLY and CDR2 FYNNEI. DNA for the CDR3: TGTGCCAGCGGACAGCTCTATGGCTACACCTTC. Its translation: CASGQLYGYTF.

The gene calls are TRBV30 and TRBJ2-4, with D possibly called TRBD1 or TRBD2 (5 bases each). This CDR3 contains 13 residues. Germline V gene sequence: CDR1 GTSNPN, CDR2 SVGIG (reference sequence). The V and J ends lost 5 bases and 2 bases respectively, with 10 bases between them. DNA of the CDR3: TGTGCCTGGGCCTGGGGGACCAAAAACATTCAGTACTTC. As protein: CAWAWGTKNIQYF. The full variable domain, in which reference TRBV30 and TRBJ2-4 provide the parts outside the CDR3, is SQTIHQWPATLVQPVGSPLSLECTVEGTSNPNLYWYRQAAGRGLQLLFYSVGIGQISSEVPQNLSASRPQDRQFILSSKKLLLSDSGFYLCAWAWGTKNIQYFGAGTRLSVL.

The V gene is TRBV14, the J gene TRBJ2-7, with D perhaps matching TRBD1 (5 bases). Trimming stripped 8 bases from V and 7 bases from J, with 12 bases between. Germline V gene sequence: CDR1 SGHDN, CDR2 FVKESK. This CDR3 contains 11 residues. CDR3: CASGLRQEQYF. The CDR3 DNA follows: TGTGCCAGCGGCCTTCGACAGGAGCAGTACTTC.

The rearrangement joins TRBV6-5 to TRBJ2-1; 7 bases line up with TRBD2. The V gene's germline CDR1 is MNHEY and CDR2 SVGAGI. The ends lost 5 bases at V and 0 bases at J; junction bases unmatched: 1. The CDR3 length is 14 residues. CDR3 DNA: TGTGCCAGCAGTGGCGGGAGCTCCTACAATGAGCAGTTCTTC. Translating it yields CASSGGSSYNEQFF.

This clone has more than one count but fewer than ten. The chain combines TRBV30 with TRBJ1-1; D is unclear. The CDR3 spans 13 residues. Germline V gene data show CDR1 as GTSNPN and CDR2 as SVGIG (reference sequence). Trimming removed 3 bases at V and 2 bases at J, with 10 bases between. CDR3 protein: CAWRGMGNTEAFF. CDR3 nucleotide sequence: TGTGCCTGGAGAGGGATGGGAAACACTGAAGCTTTCTTT.

For the CDR3, the DNA is TGCGCCAGCAGCCAGGCGAGAAGCCAGCCCCAGCATTTT. This translates into CASSQARSQPQHF. The chain couples TRBV4-1 to TRBJ1-5, with no clear D. V lost 3 bases, J lost 7 bases, and 10 bases lay in between. The CDR3 consists of 13 residues. Germline loops: CDR1 MGHRA, CDR2 YSYEKL.

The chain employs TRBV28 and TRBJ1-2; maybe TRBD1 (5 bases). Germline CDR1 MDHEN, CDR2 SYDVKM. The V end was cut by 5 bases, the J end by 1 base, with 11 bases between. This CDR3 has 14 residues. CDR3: CASSAGLLNYGYTF. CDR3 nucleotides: TGTGCCAGCAGTGCGGGACTGCTTAACTATGGCTACACCTTC.

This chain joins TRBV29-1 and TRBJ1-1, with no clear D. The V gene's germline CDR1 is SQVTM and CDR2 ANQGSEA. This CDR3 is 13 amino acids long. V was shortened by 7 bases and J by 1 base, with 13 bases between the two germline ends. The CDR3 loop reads CSAAAQRNTEAFF. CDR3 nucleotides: TGCAGCGCGGCAGCACAGAGGAACACTGAAGCTTTCTTT.

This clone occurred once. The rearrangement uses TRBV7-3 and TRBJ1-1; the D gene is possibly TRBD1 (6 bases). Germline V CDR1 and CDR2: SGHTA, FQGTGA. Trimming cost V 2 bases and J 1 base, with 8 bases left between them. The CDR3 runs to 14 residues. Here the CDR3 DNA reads TGTGCCAGCAGCTTACAGGGGTCGAACACTGAAGCTTTCTTT. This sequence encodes CASSLQGSNTEAFF.

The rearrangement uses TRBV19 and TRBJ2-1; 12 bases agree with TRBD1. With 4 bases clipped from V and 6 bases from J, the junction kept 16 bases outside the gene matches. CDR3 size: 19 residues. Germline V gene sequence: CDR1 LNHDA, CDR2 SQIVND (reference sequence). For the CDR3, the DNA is TGTGCCAGTAGTAGGGTGGGACAGGGGGCATCCCGTTCCGGCAATGAGCAGTTCTTC. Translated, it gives CASSRVGQGASRSGNEQFF.

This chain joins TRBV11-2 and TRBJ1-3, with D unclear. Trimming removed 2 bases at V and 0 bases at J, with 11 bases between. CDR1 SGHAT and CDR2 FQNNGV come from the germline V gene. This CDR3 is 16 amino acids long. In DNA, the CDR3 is TGTGCCAGCAGCTTAAGTGGTCCGAGCTCTGGAAACACCATATATTTT. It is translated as CASSLSGPSSGNTIYF.

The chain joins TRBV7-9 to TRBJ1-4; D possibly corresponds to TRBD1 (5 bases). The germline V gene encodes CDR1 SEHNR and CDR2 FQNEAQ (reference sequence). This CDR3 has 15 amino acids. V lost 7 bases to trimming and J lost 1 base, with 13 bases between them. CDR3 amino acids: CASTLGDVTNEKLFF. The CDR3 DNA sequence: TGTGCCAGCACCTTGGGGGACGTAACTAATGAAAAACTGTTTTTT.

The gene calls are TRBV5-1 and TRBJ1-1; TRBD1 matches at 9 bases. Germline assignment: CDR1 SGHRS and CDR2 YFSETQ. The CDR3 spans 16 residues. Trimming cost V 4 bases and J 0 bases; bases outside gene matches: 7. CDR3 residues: CASSARTGALNTEAFF. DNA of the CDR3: TGCGCCAGCAGCGCGAGGACAGGGGCATTGAACACTGAAGCTTTCTTT.

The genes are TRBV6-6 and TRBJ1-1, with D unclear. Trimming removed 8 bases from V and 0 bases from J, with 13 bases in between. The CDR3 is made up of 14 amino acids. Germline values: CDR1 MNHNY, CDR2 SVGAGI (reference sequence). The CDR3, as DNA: TGTGCCAGCTATGTGAGAGGGATGAACACTGAAGCTTTCTTT. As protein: CASYVRGMNTEAFF.

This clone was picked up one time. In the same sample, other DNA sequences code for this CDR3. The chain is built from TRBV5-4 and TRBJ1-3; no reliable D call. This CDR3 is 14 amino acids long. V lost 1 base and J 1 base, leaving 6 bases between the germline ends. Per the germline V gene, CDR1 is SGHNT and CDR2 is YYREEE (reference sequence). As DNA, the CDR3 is TGTGCCAGCAGCTTGCCGGGTTCTGGAAACACCATATATTTT. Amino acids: CASSLPGSGNTIYF.

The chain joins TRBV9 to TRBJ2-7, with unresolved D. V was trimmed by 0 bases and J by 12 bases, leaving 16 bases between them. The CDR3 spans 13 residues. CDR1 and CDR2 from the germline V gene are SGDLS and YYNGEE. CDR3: CASSVEGMVPLYF. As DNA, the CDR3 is TGTGCCAGCAGCGTAGAGGGTATGGTACCGCTGTACTTC.

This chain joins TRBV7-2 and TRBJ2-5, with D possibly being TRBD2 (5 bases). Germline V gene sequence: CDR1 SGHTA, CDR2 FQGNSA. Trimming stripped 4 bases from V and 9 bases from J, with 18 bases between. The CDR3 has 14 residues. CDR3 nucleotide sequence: TGTGCCAGCAGCTCCCGGACGGCAAGGCGGGCCCAGTACTTC. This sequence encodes CASSSRTARRAQYF.

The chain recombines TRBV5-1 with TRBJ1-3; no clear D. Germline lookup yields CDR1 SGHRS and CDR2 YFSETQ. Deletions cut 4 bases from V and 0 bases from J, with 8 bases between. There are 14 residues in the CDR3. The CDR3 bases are TGCGCCAGCAGCCCACTAACCTCTGGAAACACCATATATTTT. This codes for CASSPLTSGNTIYF.

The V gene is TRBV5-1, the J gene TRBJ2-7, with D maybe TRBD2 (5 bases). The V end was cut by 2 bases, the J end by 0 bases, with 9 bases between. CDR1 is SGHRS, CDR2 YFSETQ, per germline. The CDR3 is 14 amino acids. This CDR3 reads CASSFEGPSYEQYF. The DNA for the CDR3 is TGCGCCAGCAGCTTCGAGGGCCCCTCCTACGAGCAGTACTTC.

CDR3 nucleotide sequence: TGCGCCAGCAGCCAAGATAGGTTCGGAGCGGGGTCGTCCGGGGAGCTGTTTTTT. Translated, it gives CASSQDRFGAGSSGELFF. This chain connects TRBV4-1 to TRBJ2-2; 7 nucleotides match TRBD2. V dropped 0 bases and J dropped 6; count of bases not matched to a gene: 13. Germline V gene lookup returns CDR1 MGHRA and CDR2 YSYEKL. The CDR3 consists of 18 residues.